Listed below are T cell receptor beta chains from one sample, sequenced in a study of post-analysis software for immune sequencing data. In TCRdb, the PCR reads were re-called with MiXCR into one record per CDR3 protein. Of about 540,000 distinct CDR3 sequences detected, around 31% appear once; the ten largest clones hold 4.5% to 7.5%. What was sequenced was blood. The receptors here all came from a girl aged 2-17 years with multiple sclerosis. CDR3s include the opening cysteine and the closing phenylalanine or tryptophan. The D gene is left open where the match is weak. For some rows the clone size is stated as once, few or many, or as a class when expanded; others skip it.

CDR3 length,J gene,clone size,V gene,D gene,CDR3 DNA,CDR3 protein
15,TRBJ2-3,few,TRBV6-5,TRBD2,TGTGCCAGCAGATCAGCGGGGGCTAGCACAGATACGCAGTATTTT,CASRSAGASTDTQYF
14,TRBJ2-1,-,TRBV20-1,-,TGCAGTGCACCCGGGTCCGTCTCCTACAATGAGCAGTTCTTC,CSAPGSVSYNEQFF
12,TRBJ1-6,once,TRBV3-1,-,TGTGCCAGCAGCCAAGATCCGGCACCCCTCCACTTT,CASSQDPAPLHF
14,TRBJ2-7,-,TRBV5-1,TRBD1,TGCGCCAGCAGCACAGGGACAGGGGGAGGCGAGCAGTACTTC,CASSTGTGGGEQYF
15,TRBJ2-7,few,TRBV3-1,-,TGTGCCAGCAGCCAAGATGTAGGCCTGTCCTACGAGCAGTACTTC,CASSQDVGLSYEQYF
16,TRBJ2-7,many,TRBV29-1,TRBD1,TGCAGCGTTAGTGGGGGACAGGGGGCACTGGGGCACGAGCAGTACTTC,CSVSGGQGALGHEQYF
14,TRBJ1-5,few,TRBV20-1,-,TGCAGTGCTAGTCACGGTGGGGGGTATCAGCCCCAGCATTTT,CSASHGGGYQPQHF
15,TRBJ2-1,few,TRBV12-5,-,TGTGCTAGTGGTTTGGGACAGAGCCCTTACAATGAGCAGTTCTTC,CASGLGQSPYNEQFF
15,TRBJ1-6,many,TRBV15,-,TGTGCCACCAGCAGAGAGACCCTACGGAATTCACCCCTCCACTTT,CATSRETLRNSPLHF
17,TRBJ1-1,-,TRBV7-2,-,TGTGCCAGCAGCCCGAGGGGTTCGGGACTAAGTTACACTGAAGCTTTCTTT,CASSPRGSGLSYTEAFF
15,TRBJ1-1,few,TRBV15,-,TGTGCCACCAGCAGCCGGGACCTCGCCGTTTCTGAAGCTTTCTTT,CATSSRDLAVSEAFF
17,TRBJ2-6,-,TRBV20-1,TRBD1,TGCAGTGCTCCCTTCGGGACAGGGGGCTCTGGGGCCAACGTCCTGACTTTC,CSAPFGTGGSGANVLTF
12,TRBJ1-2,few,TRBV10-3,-,TGTGCCATCAGTGAGGGGACTGCAGGCTACACCTTC,CAISEGTAGYTF
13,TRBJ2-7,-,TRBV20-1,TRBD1,TGCAGTGTTCCCCAGGGGGCCTTTAACGAGCAGTACTTC,CSVPQGAFNEQYF
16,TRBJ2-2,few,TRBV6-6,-,TGTGCCAGCAGTAAACGGGACGGTACGAACACCGGGGAGCTGTTTTTT,CASSKRDGTNTGELFF
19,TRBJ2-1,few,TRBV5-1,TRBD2,TGCGCCAGCAGCGCCTTAGCGGGCGGGGGTAGAAGCTCCTACAATGAGCAGTTCTTC,CASSALAGGGRSSYNEQFF
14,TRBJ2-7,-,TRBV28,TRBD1,TGTGCCAGCAGCTTGACAGGGGCCACCTACGAGCAGTACTTC,CASSLTGATYEQYF
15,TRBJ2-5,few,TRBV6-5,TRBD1,TGTGCCAGCAGGAACCTCGGGACAGGGGTAGAGACCCAGTACTTC,CASRNLGTGVETQYF
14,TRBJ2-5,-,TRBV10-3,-,TGTGCCATCAGTGAGGGGGGGTTGGTGGAGACCCAGTACTTC,CAISEGGLVETQYF
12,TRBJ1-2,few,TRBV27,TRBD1,TGTGCCAGCAAAACGGACAGGTCTGGCTACACCTTC,CASKTDRSGYTF
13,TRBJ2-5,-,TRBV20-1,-,TGCAGTGCTAGGGGGAGGCTCCAAGCGACCCAGTACTTC,CSARGRLQATQYF
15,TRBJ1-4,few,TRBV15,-,TGTGCCACCAGCAGAGATAGGGACTTCAATGAAAAACTGTTTTTT,CATSRDRDFNEKLFF
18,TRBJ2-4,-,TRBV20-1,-,TGCAGTGCTCAGAAGAGACAGAGCCTATTATTAGCCAAAAACATTCAGTACTTC,CSAQKRQSLLLAKNIQYF
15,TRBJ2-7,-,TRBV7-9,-,TGTGCCAGCGGCCAAATGGGGGCATCTTCCTACGAGCAGTACTTC,CASGQMGASSYEQYF
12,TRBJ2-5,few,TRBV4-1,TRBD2,TGCGCCAGCAGCCAGATAGCGGGGACCCAGTACTTC,CASSQIAGTQYF
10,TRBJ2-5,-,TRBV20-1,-,TGCAGTGCTCCGGCGGAGACCCAGTACTTC,CSAPAETQYF
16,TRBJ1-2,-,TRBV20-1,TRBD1,TGCAGTGCTAGCGGTGGGACAGGGGGGACATTCGGCGGCTACACCTTC,CSASGGTGGTFGGYTF
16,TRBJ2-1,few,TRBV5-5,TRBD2,TGTGCCAGCAGCTTGCTGACAGCGGGGGGCCGGGATGAGCAGTTCTTC,CASSLLTAGGRDEQFF
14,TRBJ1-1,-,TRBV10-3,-,TGTGCCATCAGGGGAGTGGACAGAAACACTGAAGCTTTCTTT,CAIRGVDRNTEAFF
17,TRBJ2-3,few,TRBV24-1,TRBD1,TGTGCCACCAGTGATTTGCTCGGACAGGGAAGCGCAGATACGCAGTATTTT,CATSDLLGQGSADTQYF
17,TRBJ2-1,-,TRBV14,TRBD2,TGTGCCAGCAGCCACCTGGGCGGGGGGGCCTCCTACAATGAGCAGTTCTTC,CASSHLGGGASYNEQFF
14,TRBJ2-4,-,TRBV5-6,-,TGTGCCAGCAGCTTTTTCACGGACCCCGCAGGCCAGTACTTC,CASSFFTDPAGQYF
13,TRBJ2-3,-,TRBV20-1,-,TGCAGTGCTAGAGAGGGGGTAGGGGGTACGCAGTATTTT,CSAREGVGGTQYF
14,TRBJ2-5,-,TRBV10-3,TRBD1,TGTGCCACGGCTGAGCCGGGACAGAAAGAGACCCAGTACTTC,CATAEPGQKETQYF
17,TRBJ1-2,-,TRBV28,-,TGTGCCAGCAGTTTAATTCAGGGGCCAACAGCTAACTATGGCTACACCTTC,CASSLIQGPTANYGYTF
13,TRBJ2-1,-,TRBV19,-,TGTGCCAGTGGAGGAACTAGTAATAATGAGCAGTTCTTC,CASGGTSNNEQFF
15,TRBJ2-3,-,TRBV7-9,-,TGTGCCAGCAGCTCCAGCTTAGAGACCACAGATACGCAGTATTTT,CASSSSLETTDTQYF
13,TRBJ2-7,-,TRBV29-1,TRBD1,TGCAGCGCCGGTGGGACAGGGCCGCACGAGCAGTACTTC,CSAGGTGPHEQYF
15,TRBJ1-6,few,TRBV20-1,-,TGCAGTGCTGCCCTACAGGGTAGAACGGGTTCACCCCTCCACTTT,CSAALQGRTGSPLHF
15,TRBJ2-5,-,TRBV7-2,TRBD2,TGTGCCAGCAGCTTCCCCGGGGGGGGCCAAGAGACCCAGTACTTC,CASSFPGGGQETQYF
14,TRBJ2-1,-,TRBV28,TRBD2,TGTGCCGGCAGCGGACTAGGGTCCTACAATGAGCAGTTCTTC,CAGSGLGSYNEQFF
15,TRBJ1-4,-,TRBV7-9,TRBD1,TGTGCCAGCAGCTTGTTTGGGACAGAGAATGAAAAACTGTTTTTT,CASSLFGTENEKLFF
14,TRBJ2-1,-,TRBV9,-,TGTGCCAGCAGCGTCCAGGGGGGGTTCTATGAGCAGTTCTTC,CASSVQGGFYEQFF
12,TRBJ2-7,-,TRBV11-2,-,TGTGCCAGCAGCGGCAGGACTTACGAGCAGTACTTC,CASSGRTYEQYF
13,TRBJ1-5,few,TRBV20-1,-,TGCAGTGCTAGATCACCTAGCAATCAGCCCCAGCATTTT,CSARSPSNQPQHF
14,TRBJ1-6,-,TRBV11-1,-,TGTGCCAGCAGCCAAGGACCGAATAAGTCGCCCCTCCACTTT,CASSQGPNKSPLHF
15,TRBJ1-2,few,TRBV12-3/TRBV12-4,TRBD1,TGTGCCAGCAGTTTAGGGACCGGGACAGGGTTTGGCTACACCTTC,CASSLGTGTGFGYTF
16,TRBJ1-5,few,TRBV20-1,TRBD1,TGCAGTGCTAGAGATAGACAGGGGATTAGCAATCAGCCCCAGCATTTT,CSARDRQGISNQPQHF
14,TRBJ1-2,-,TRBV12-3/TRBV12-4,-,TGTGCCAGCAGTTGGGGGGCGGCTAACTATGGCTACACCTTC,CASSWGAANYGYTF
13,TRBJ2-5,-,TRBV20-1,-,TGCAGTGCTAGGTCCCCCGGTAGGGAGACCCAGTACTTC,CSARSPGRETQYF
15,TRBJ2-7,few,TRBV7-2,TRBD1,TGTGCCAGCAGCTTAGAGGGGACAGGGATACACGAGCAGTACTTC,CASSLEGTGIHEQYF